Listed here are 26 T cell receptor beta chains from one sample, sequenced in a study of PD-1 blockade in classical Hodgkin lymphoma (dated by TCRdb to the early 2020s). The library came from the immunoSEQ multiplex PCR assay. TCRdb retrieved this table from immuneACCESS and kept in-frame rearrangements only. Not all clones are present; in checked studies, unresolved V genes account for under half, and no reason is known for the remainder. The sample has 130,000 to 150,000 clones on record, approximately 80% of them singletons. Together, the top ten hold roughly a tenth of the sample. The sample's time point label, decoded: cycle 2 day 1 (C2D1) of nivolumab. All trial patients had relapsed after autologous stem cell transplantation, with cohorts A, B and C differing in prior brentuximab vedotin exposure. This sample comprised peripheral blood mononuclear cells (PBMCs), obtained before the second cycle of nivolumab. These receptors came from a human donor with classical Hodgkin lymphoma.

This chain's CDR3 is CASSQRDRLTEAFF. The CDR3 coding sequence is TGCGCCAGCAGTCAAAGGGACAGATTAACTGAAGCTTTCTTT. The genes are TRBV23-1 and TRBJ1-1, with 7 bases that match TRBD1. TRBV23-1 is labeled an ORF, and its function is uncertain. The CDR3 runs to 14 residues. V dropped 2 bases and J dropped 5; count of bases not matched to a gene: 5.

This clone was found a few times. The CDR3 DNA reads as TGTGCCAGCAGTGGTTGGGGGAATCAGCCCCAGCATTTT. Translation gives CASSGWGNQPQHF. This sequence joins TRBV25-1 and TRBJ1-5; tentatively, D is TRBD1 (5 bases). The CDR3 has 13 amino acids. V was trimmed by 4 bases and J by 4 bases, leaving 8 bases between them. Germline V gene data show CDR1 as MGHDK and CDR2 as SYGVNS.

The rearrangement joins TRBV5-5 to TRBJ1-5; TRBD1 is a possible D gene (5 bases). CDR1 and CDR2 (germline): SGHKS, YYEKEE (reference sequence). The CDR3 is 14 residues long. V shed 5 bases and J shed 6 bases, with 15 bases lying between them. CDR3 nucleotides: TGTGCCAGCAGGAGGGGTGCGGGCTTTCAGCCCCAGCATTTT. Encoded protein: CASRRGAGFQPQHF.

CDR3 sequence: CASSYDRVSEQYF. CDR3 sequence (DNA): TGTGCCAGCAGCTACGACAGGGTATCCGAGCAGTACTTC. The J gene is TRBJ2-7, the V gene TRBV11-2, with 7 bases matching TRBD1. CDR1 and CDR2 from the germline V gene are SGHAT and FQNNGV. The CDR3 loop spans 13 amino acids. Trimming took 4 bases from V and 6 from J; bases not matched to a gene: 6.

The V gene is TRBV5-6, the J gene TRBJ2-2, with 9 bases identical to TRBD1. The V gene end was trimmed by 3 bases and the J gene end by 5 bases; junction bases not matched to a gene: 2. This CDR3 contains 14 residues. Germline V lookup: CDR1 SGHDT, CDR2 YYEEEE. The CDR3 region is CASSWGTGTGELFF. CDR3 DNA sequence: TGTGCCAGCAGCTGGGGGACAGGGACCGGGGAGCTGTTTTTT.

This clone was recorded a few times. J is TRBJ1-5 and V is TRBV6-5; D is unresolved. Germline CDR1 MNHEY, CDR2 SVGAGI. V was pared by 8 bases and J by 7 bases, with 15 bases between. CDR3 length: 13 residues. CDR3 loop: CASVGGSGQPQHF. The CDR3 DNA follows: TGTGCCAGCGTGGGAGGGTCTGGACAGCCCCAGCATTTT.

This rearrangement joins TRBV7-9 to TRBJ1-5; D uncertain. The CDR3 has 13 amino acids. CDR1 SEHNR and CDR2 FQNEAQ come from the germline V gene (reference sequence). V lost 0 bases, J lost 3 bases, and 3 bases lay in between. As DNA, the CDR3 is TGTGCCAGCAGCTTAGCGAACAATCAGCCCCAGCATTTT. Its protein is CASSLANNQPQHF.

V usage is TRBV29-1 and J usage is TRBJ1-2; tentatively, D is TRBD1 (6 bases). Trimming took off 2 bases at V and 4 bases at J, with 11 bases between the two ends. The germline gives CDR1 SQVTM, CDR2 ANQGSEA. This CDR3 has 13 residues. The CDR3 DNA sequence: TGCAGCGTTGAACAGGGGTTCGGCTATGGCTACACCTTC. Protein: CSVEQGFGYGYTF.

This clone has a count of ten or more. The chain joins TRBV19 to TRBJ1-1; TRBD1 matches at 7 bases. Germline CDR1 LNHDA, CDR2 SQIVND (reference sequence). This CDR3 region has 14 residues. V shed 7 bases, J shed 0 bases, and the junction held 5 bases outside the gene matches. The CDR3 DNA reads as TGTGCCAGTACCCATACAGGGGTGAACACTGAAGCTTTCTTT. This sequence encodes CASTHTGVNTEAFF.

V and J are TRBV7-9 and TRBJ2-3; D gene uncertain. The germline V gene encodes CDR1 SEHNR and CDR2 FQNEAQ (reference sequence). The CDR3 is made up of 15 amino acids. Trimming cost V 1 base and J 1 base, with 9 bases left between them. The CDR3 nucleotides are TGTGCCAGCAGCTTAGACTATCAACGCACAGATACGCAGTATTTT. This gives the protein CASSLDYQRTDTQYF.

The chain couples TRBV4-1 to TRBJ1-4; D may be TRBD1 (5 bases). Trimming cost V 0 bases and J 1 base, with 12 bases left between them. Germline-derived CDR1 and CDR2 are MGHRA and YSYEKL. The CDR3 has 17 amino acids. The CDR3 sequence is CASSQEGVELTNEKLFF. In nucleotides, the CDR3 is TGCGCCAGCAGCCAAGAGGGGGTCGAACTAACTAATGAAAAACTGTTTTTT.

This sequence joins TRBV6-5 and TRBJ2-5; no clear D gene. CDR3 length: 13 amino acids. CDR1 MNHEY and CDR2 SVGAGI come from the germline V gene. Trimming left V 2 bases short and J 5 bases short, with 9 bases between. In DNA form, the CDR3 reads TGTGCCAGCAGTTACGAAGCGCGGGAGACCCAGTACTTC. Protein product: CASSYEARETQYF.

The V and J genes are TRBV7-2 and TRBJ2-7; TRBD1 agrees at 11 bases. The CDR3 contains 15 residues. Germline V CDR1 and CDR2: SGHTA, FQGNSA. The ends lost 1 base at V and 7 bases at J; junction bases unmatched: 6. The CDR3 loop reads CASSLGTGGLGEQYF. The CDR3 DNA reads TGTGCCAGCAGCTTAGGGACAGGGGGCTTAGGAGAGCAGTACTTC.

This chain links TRBV11-2 with TRBJ2-7; no clear D gene. Germline V gene sequence: CDR1 SGHAT, CDR2 FQNNGV. The ends were cut back, 1 base at V and 0 bases at J, with 13 bases in the middle. The CDR3 is 16 amino acids. The CDR3 region has the DNA TGTGCCAGCAGCTTAGTCACGGCATCACACTCCTACGAGCAGTACTTC. This encodes CASSLVTASHSYEQYF.

The chain uses TRBV2 and TRBJ1-1, with 8 bases matching TRBD1. V was pared by 2 bases and J by 11 bases, with 13 bases of the junction left unmatched. The CDR3 extends over 15 amino acids. Germline values: CDR1 SNHLY, CDR2 FYNNEI. CDR3 region: CASSEYDGTGGGAFF. Written as DNA, the CDR3 is TGTGCCAGCAGTGAATATGATGGGACAGGCGGGGGGGCTTTCTTT.

This clone was seen a few times. The chain couples TRBV30 to TRBJ1-2; D gene uncertain. V was shortened by 1 base and J by 8 bases, with 11 bases between the two germline ends. The CDR3 extends over 12 amino acids. Germline V gene sequence: CDR1 GTSNPN, CDR2 SVGIG (reference sequence). DNA of the CDR3: TGTGCCTGGAGTGAGGACTTCCTAGGCTACACCTTC. Its protein is CAWSEDFLGYTF.

This clone was seen a handful of times. The V and J genes are TRBV6-5 and TRBJ1-1; D remains unclear. In germline, CDR1 is MNHEY, CDR2 SVGAGI. This CDR3 is 13 amino acids long. The V and J ends lost 6 bases and 1 base respectively, with 9 bases between them. CDR3 residues: CASRSSANTEAFF. CDR3 coding DNA: TGTGCCAGCAGATCCTCGGCGAACACTGAAGCTTTCTTT.

The CDR3 spells CASTWGPSATEAFF. Written as DNA, the CDR3 is TGTGCCAGTACTTGGGGCCCCTCGGCCACTGAAGCTTTCTTT. This chain connects TRBV19 to TRBJ1-1; weak D call: TRBD1 (5 bases). Between the trimmed V and J ends, which lost 7 bases and 4 bases, there was a span of 16 bases. From germline, CDR1 is LNHDA and CDR2 SQIVND (reference sequence). The CDR3 is 14 amino acids.

V gene TRBV28 combines with J gene TRBJ2-1; the D is unclear. CDR1 and CDR2 from the germline V gene are MDHEN and SYDVKM. The V gene lost 3 bases and the J gene lost 3 bases, with 12 bases spanning the gap. The CDR3 runs 15 residues. CDR3 DNA sequence: TGTGCCAGCAGTTTTCCCCCCCTTAGCTACAATGAGCAGTTCTTC. Encoded protein: CASSFPPLSYNEQFF.

The V gene is TRBV5-4, the J gene TRBJ2-2, with 10 bases that match TRBD2. The CDR3 runs to 15 residues. The J segment lost 7 bases and the V segment lost 4 bases, leaving 7 bases of the junction unmatched. Germline CDR1 reads SGHNT; CDR2 reads YYREEE (reference sequence). CDR3 region: CASSPAGGPVGELFF. The CDR3, as DNA: TGTGCCAGCAGCCCAGCGGGGGGGCCGGTCGGGGAGCTGTTTTTT.

The V and J genes are TRBV29-1 and TRBJ2-5; unclear D gene. Trimming cost V 4 bases and J 2 bases, with 5 bases left between them. CDR1 SQVTM and CDR2 ANQGSEA come from the germline V gene. This CDR3 region has 11 residues. The DNA for the CDR3 is TGCAGCGTTGGAAATCAAGAGACCCAGTACTTC. Amino acid sequence: CSVGNQETQYF. The whole variable domain, filled in from reference TRBV29-1 and TRBJ2-5, reads SAVISQKPSRDICQRGTSLTIQCQVDSQVTMMFWYRQQPGQSLTLIATANQGSEATYESGFVIDKFPISRPNLTFSTLTVSNMSPEDSSIYLCSVGNQETQYFGPGTRLLVL.

This clone has just a few counts. This chain connects TRBV19 to TRBJ2-7; 8 bases are shared with TRBD1. J was trimmed by 0 bases and V by 4 bases; bases with no gene match: 17. This CDR3 region has 19 residues. Germline V gene lookup returns CDR1 LNHDA and CDR2 SQIVND (reference sequence). CDR3 loop: CASSTRSRGRFGASYEQYF. CDR3 sequence (DNA): TGTGCCAGTAGTACGAGGTCCAGGGGGCGTTTTGGGGCCTCCTACGAGCAGTACTTC.

The gene calls are TRBV5-6 and TRBJ1-1; D gene uncertain. The CDR3 runs to 16 residues. With 3 bases removed from V and 0 bases from J, the gap between germline ends came to 15 bases. The germline gives CDR1 SGHDT, CDR2 YYEEEE. The CDR3 spells CASSSPGQTLNTEAFF. For the CDR3, the DNA is TGTGCCAGCAGCTCCCCTGGGCAGACACTGAACACTGAAGCTTTCTTT.

V usage is TRBV5-1 and J usage is TRBJ2-3; 11 bases are shared with TRBD1. V lost 4 bases, J lost 2 bases, and 9 bases stayed unmatched. Germline lookup yields CDR1 SGHRS and CDR2 YFSETQ. This CDR3 spans 17 amino acids. The CDR3 nucleotides read TGCGCCAGCAGCCCCCGGGACAGGGGGGTTTTCACAGATACGCAGTATTTT. As protein: CASSPRDRGVFTDTQYF.

The V and J genes are TRBV11-2 and TRBJ2-1; 8 bases are shared with TRBD1. V lost 4 bases and J lost 6; bases outside the gene matches: 5. The CDR3 extends over 14 amino acids. Per germline, CDR1 SGHAT and CDR2 FQNNGV. This chain's CDR3 is CASSSSGTGNEQFF. For the CDR3, the DNA is TGTGCCAGCAGCTCTTCCGGGACAGGCAATGAGCAGTTCTTC.

To note about this clone: Sequence at one end of the junction differs from germline and may be a read error. This chain connects TRBV7-9 to TRBJ1-1; 8 nucleotides align to TRBD1. From germline, CDR1 is SEHNR and CDR2 FQNEAQ (reference sequence). This CDR3 has 15 residues. CDR3 protein: CASSRLQGVGTEAFF. In DNA, the CDR3 is TGCGCCAGCAGCCGGCTACAGGGGGTTGGAACTGAAGCTTTCTTT.